These 28 T cell receptor beta chains were all obtained from the same sample, sequenced in a study of cytomegalovirus exposure and HLA in healthy donors. Use of 60 Vbeta and 13 Jbeta primers characterized the PCR. Data came from immunoSEQ multiplex PCR; TCRdb stores just in-frame clones and leaves some out. The repertoire consists of over 100,000 clones, with less than 70% occurring once and the leading ten covering 5.4%. Sequenced input: PBMCs. Every receptor here comes from an older woman in good health and CMV-seropositive.

The gene calls are TRBV7-6 and TRBJ1-3; D not certain. The CDR3 length is 17 residues. Germline V CDR1 and CDR2: SGHVS, FNYEAQ. Trimming stripped 1 base from V and 6 bases from J, with 19 bases between. In DNA, the CDR3 is TGTGCCAGCAGCTTAGGAAGCGGTATTAGTGTGGAAAACACCATATATTTT. It encodes CASSLGSGISVENTIYF.

The chain uses TRBV6-5 and TRBJ2-7; D might be TRBD1 (5 bases). The CDR3 is 14 residues long. V was cut by 2 bases and J by 0 bases, with 8 bases left in between. Germline CDR1 MNHEY, CDR2 SVGAGI. CDR3 loop: CASSYDRTSYEQYF. CDR3 nucleotides: TGTGCCAGCAGTTACGACAGAACCTCCTACGAGCAGTACTTC.

This clone was detected only once. The chain combines TRBV7-3 with TRBJ1-2, with TRBD1 matching over 9 bases. The CDR3 is 13 residues long. Germline lookup yields CDR1 SGHTA and CDR2 FQGTGA. The ends lost 5 bases at V and 7 bases at J; junction bases unmatched: 5. CDR3 bases: TGTGCCAGCAGCCCGGACAGGGGCGGTGGCTACACCTTC. Its protein product is CASSPDRGGGYTF.

This clone was seen a single time. The V and J genes are TRBV6-5 and TRBJ1-6; D possibly corresponds to TRBD1 (5 bases). V gave up 2 bases and J gave up 9 bases, with 11 bases separating them. The germline gives CDR1 MNHEY, CDR2 SVGAGI. This CDR3 is built from 14 residues. This chain's CDR3 is CASSYTGGGSPLHF. DNA of the CDR3: TGTGCCAGCAGTTACACGGGGGGGGGTTCACCCCTCCACTTT.

This clone appeared a few times. The chain employs TRBV6-5 and TRBJ2-7; 7 nucleotides agree with TRBD1. The CDR3 is 14 residues long. With 6 bases clipped from V and 6 bases from J, the junction kept 11 bases outside the gene matches. Looked up from germline, CDR1 is MNHEY and CDR2 is SVGAGI. CDR3 DNA sequence: TGTGCCAGCAGCCATGGGACAGACATTTCCGAGCAGTACTTC. Translation: CASSHGTDISEQYF.

This CDR3 is CASSFDRKTYEQYF. CDR3 bases: TGTGCCAGCAGTTTCGACAGGAAAACCTACGAGCAGTACTTC. The chain employs TRBV6-5 and TRBJ2-7; the D gene is possibly TRBD1 (6 bases). Per germline, CDR1 MNHEY and CDR2 SVGAGI. The CDR3 is made up of 14 amino acids. With 4 bases removed from V and 2 bases from J, the gap between germline ends came to 12 bases.

The genes are TRBV19 and TRBJ2-1; weak D call: TRBD2 (6 bases). This CDR3 is built from 13 residues. The V gene's germline CDR1 is LNHDA and CDR2 SQIVND (reference sequence). V lost 1 base and J lost 11, with 12 bases in between. The CDR3 DNA follows: TGTGCCAGTAGTATAGTGGCAGGGAGGAAGCAGTTCTTC. Translation: CASSIVAGRKQFF.

V is TRBV20-1 and J is TRBJ1-2; D remains ambiguous. The CDR3 length is 11 residues. Germline V CDR1 and CDR2: DFQATT, SNEGSKA (reference sequence). CDR3 DNA sequence: TGCAAAGTTACCTCGAGTTATGGCTACACCTTC. This sequence encodes CKVTSSYGYTF.

The chain combines TRBV14 with TRBJ2-1; no reliable D call. Germline V CDR1 and CDR2: SGHDN, FVKESK. The CDR3 is 13 residues long. V was pared by 3 bases and J by 6 bases, with 9 bases between. The CDR3 region is CASSHLRGNEQFF. The CDR3 coding sequence is TGTGCCAGCAGCCACTTACGCGGCAATGAGCAGTTCTTC.

The gene calls are TRBV30 and TRBJ1-3; D perhaps matches TRBD1 (5 bases). CDR3 length: 12 amino acids. Germline CDR1 reads GTSNPN; CDR2 reads SVGIG (reference sequence). V was cut by 4 bases and J by 3 bases, with 7 bases left in between. As DNA, the CDR3 is TGTGCCTGGATCAGGGATGGAAACACCATATATTTT. It codes for CAWIRDGNTIYF.

The V gene is TRBV20-1, the J gene TRBJ2-7; D unclear. CDR1 and CDR2 from the germline V gene are DFQATT and SNEGSKA (reference sequence). V lost 5 bases and J 2 bases, leaving 7 bases between the germline ends. The CDR3 extends over 11 amino acids. In DNA, the CDR3 is TGCAGTGCTTCCCTCCCCTACGAGCAGTACTTC. Translating gives CSASLPYEQYF.

The chain joins TRBV7-2 to TRBJ1-2; 9 nucleotides line up with TRBD1. This CDR3 has 14 amino acids. Germline assignment: CDR1 SGHTA and CDR2 FQGNSA. The junction had 5 bases not matched to a gene; V was cut back by 5 bases and J by 4 bases. The CDR3 DNA sequence: TGTGCCAGCAGCACGGGACAGGGCCCCTATGGCTACACCTTC. Encoded protein: CASSTGQGPYGYTF.

This clone appeared a few times. The J gene is TRBJ2-1, the V gene TRBV30; maybe TRBD1 (6 bases). The germline V gene has CDR1 GTSNPN and CDR2 SVGIG (reference sequence). Trimming removed 0 bases at V and 15 bases at J, with 18 bases between. This CDR3 is built from 13 residues. CDR3 in amino acids: CAWSVLGAEGGFF. The CDR3 region has the DNA TGTGCCTGGAGTGTACTCGGAGCGGAAGGGGGGTTCTTC.

This rearrangement joins TRBV7-9 to TRBJ2-3, with D perhaps TRBD1 (5 bases). There are 17 residues in the CDR3. Germline CDR1 and CDR2: SEHNR and FQNEAQ (reference sequence). V was clipped by 0 bases and J by 0 bases, with 13 bases between them. CDR3 in amino acids: CASSLAISRDSTDTQYF. As DNA, the CDR3 is TGTGCCAGCAGCTTAGCAATCTCCAGGGATAGCACAGATACGCAGTATTTT.

The V call is TRBV5-1, the J call TRBJ2-3, with 7 positions matching TRBD2. This CDR3 contains 17 residues. Trimming at V came to 0 bases and at J to 1 base, leaving 8 bases not matched to a gene. Germline CDR1 reads SGHRS; CDR2 reads YFSETQ. The CDR3 DNA reads TGCGCCAGCAGCTTGGGGGTACTAGCGCGGGGCACAGATACGCAGTATTTT. Translation: CASSLGVLARGTDTQYF.

The gene calls are TRBV2 and TRBJ2-5, with 7 bases identical to TRBD2. Germline V CDR1 and CDR2: SNHLY, FYNNEI. V dropped 7 bases and J dropped 4; count of bases not matched to a gene: 3. The CDR3 has 12 residues. The chain's CDR3 is CASKGGGETQYF. CDR3 DNA: TGTGCCAGCAAGGGCGGGGGAGAGACCCAGTACTTC.

V is TRBV19 and J is TRBJ1-1; D possibly corresponds to TRBD1 (5 bases). V was cut by 6 bases and J by 3 bases, with 17 bases left in between. The CDR3 is 15 residues long. The germline V gene has CDR1 LNHDA and CDR2 SQIVND (reference sequence). The CDR3 DNA reads TGTGCCAGTAGGCTTGGGGGGGACGGGTACACTGAAGCTTTCTTT. Amino acid sequence: CASRLGGDGYTEAFF.

The rearrangement uses TRBV2 and TRBJ1-3, with a weak D call TRBD1 (6 bases). The length of the CDR3 is 14 residues. V was cut by 6 bases and J by 0 bases, with 9 bases left in between. Germline CDR1 reads SNHLY; CDR2 reads FYNNEI. CDR3 sequence: CASRATGSGNTIYF. The CDR3 DNA sequence: TGTGCCAGCAGAGCGACAGGCTCTGGAAACACCATATATTTT.

As for this clone: At one boundary the junction diverges from the germline segment, which might be a read error. V usage is TRBV4-1 and J usage is TRBJ1-3; D is perhaps TRBD1 (5 bases). The CDR3 runs 14 residues. Germline loops: CDR1 MGHRA, CDR2 YSYEKL. CDR3 in DNA: TGCGCCAGCAGCAAAGACAGTCCGGGAAACACCATATATTTT. Protein: CASSKDSPGNTIYF.

The V gene is TRBV19, the J gene TRBJ1-5, with D maybe TRBD1 (5 bases). The germline V gene encodes CDR1 LNHDA and CDR2 SQIVND (reference sequence). V dropped 7 bases and J dropped 1 base, with 11 bases sitting between them. The CDR3 has 14 residues. The CDR3 region is CASMEGSSNQPQHF. In DNA, the CDR3 is TGTGCCAGTATGGAGGGGAGCAGCAATCAGCCCCAGCATTTT.

The CDR3 DNA follows: TGTGCCAGTAGTTCCGCGGGACTCATCTCTGGGGCCAACGTCCTGACTTTC. Translation gives CASSSAGLISGANVLTF. This sequence joins TRBV19 and TRBJ2-6, with TRBD2 as a possible D gene (6 bases). The CDR3 loop spans 17 amino acids. Trimming took 5 bases from V and 0 from J, leaving 14 bases between them. Germline V lookup: CDR1 LNHDA, CDR2 SQIVND (reference sequence). The full variable domain, rest sourced from reference TRBV19 and TRBJ2-6, is DGGITQSPKYLFRKEGQNVTLSCEQNLNHDAMYWYRQDPGQGLRLIYYSQIVNDFQKGDIAEGYSVSREKKESFPLTVTSAQKNPTAFYLCASSSAGLISGANVLTFGAGSRLTVL.

V is TRBV5-1 and J is TRBJ2-3; 9 positions match TRBD2. From germline, CDR1 is SGHRS and CDR2 YFSETQ. The V gene end was trimmed by 0 bases and the J gene end by 4 bases; junction bases not matched to a gene: 3. The CDR3 is made up of 15 amino acids. This CDR3 reads CASSLEGGGADTQYF. The CDR3 bases are TGCGCCAGCAGCTTGGAGGGCGGGGGGGCAGATACGCAGTATTTT.

A word on this clone: The sample contains more than one DNA sequence encoding this CDR3. The rearrangement joins TRBV9 to TRBJ2-5; 8 bases agree with TRBD2. V lost 0 bases to trimming and J lost 4 bases; unmatched junction nucleotides: 2. The CDR3 has 14 residues. Per the germline V gene, CDR1 is SGDLS and CDR2 is YYNGEE. This CDR3 reads CASSVGLALETQYF. The CDR3 nucleotides read TGTGCCAGCAGCGTAGGACTAGCGTTAGAGACCCAGTACTTC.

The CDR3 loop is CASRLIDGNSYEQYF. Here the CDR3 DNA reads TGCGCCAGCAGACTTATTGACGGGAACTCCTACGAGCAGTACTTC. The rearrangement links TRBV4-1 to TRBJ2-7; D is perhaps TRBD2 (5 bases). CDR3 length: 15 residues. The germline V gene has CDR1 MGHRA and CDR2 YSYEKL. V was cut by 6 bases and J by 0 bases, with 15 bases left in between.

J is TRBJ2-5 and V is TRBV12-5; 14 bases are a match to TRBD2. The CDR3 is 17 residues long. CDR1 is LGHNT and CDR2 is FRNRAP in the germline V gene. Unmatched junction bases numbered 8, after V lost 6 bases and J lost 2 bases. CDR3 DNA: TGTGCTAGTGGGTCGGGACTAGCGGGGGCCTTACAAGAGACCCAGTACTTC. Translated: CASGSGLAGALQETQYF.

The chain recombines TRBV4-1 with TRBJ1-1; 8 bases agree with TRBD1. The CDR3 loop spans 14 amino acids. Germline V gene lookup returns CDR1 MGHRA and CDR2 YSYEKL. Trimming cost V 4 bases and J 6 bases; bases outside gene matches: 7. CDR3 amino acids: CASSRGQAGAEAFF. Here the CDR3 DNA reads TGCGCCAGCAGCCGGGGACAGGCGGGGGCTGAAGCTTTCTTT.

The chain has TRBV14 and TRBJ2-1; a weak D match, TRBD1 (6 bases). Germline V gene sequence: CDR1 SGHDN, CDR2 FVKESK. There are 15 residues in the CDR3. V lost 6 bases and J lost 7, with 19 bases in between. This chain's CDR3 is CASSAGVGLRNEQFF. CDR3 in DNA: TGTGCCAGCAGTGCAGGGGTCGGCTTAAGGAATGAGCAGTTCTTC.

V is TRBV5-5 and J is TRBJ2-3; D not certain. The CDR3 covers 14 residues. Per germline, CDR1 SGHKS and CDR2 YYEKEE (reference sequence). The V end lost 4 bases, the J end lost 6 bases, and 15 bases lay between the germline ends. Here the CDR3 DNA reads TGTGCCAGCAGCCCCCGTGAGAATGTGGATACGCAGTATTTT. Translation gives CASSPRENVDTQYF.